Following are 15 T cell receptor delta chains from one sample sequenced in a study of γδ T cells in repeated Plasmodium falciparum infection. TCRdb ran CATT on the multiplex PCR reads. The table shows roughly 50,000 delta-chain clones, with 1.6% occurring only once. Vgamma9/Vdelta2+ and Vdelta2-negative gammadelta T cells were flow-sorted from PBMC for bulk sequencing. The sample comprised gamma-delta T cells from blood. Every receptor here comes from a pool of human donors (malaria-infected and uninfected, not separated).

With respect to this clone: This likely reflects a read error, since a far larger clone is one base away. Other DNA sequences in the same sample also yield this CDR3. This sequence joins TRDV1 and TRDJ1; TRDD3 matches 8 bases. The J gene was missing in TCRdb and was found by matching the end of the DNA to germline. The CDR3 spans 20 residues. CDR1 is TSWWSYY and CDR2 is QGS in the germline V gene. The CDR3 region has the DNA TGTGCCCTTGGGGGCCGAACTTCCCGTACTGTACTGGGGGTGGTCGATAAACTCATCTTT. Protein product: CALGGRTSRTVLGVVDKLIF.

Remarks on this clone: It differs at one base from a far larger clone, so likely a read error. This specimen includes other DNA sequences encoding the same CDR3. V and J are TRDV3 and TRDJ1; maybe TRDD3 (5 bases). Germline V CDR1 and CDR2: TVYSNPD, GDNSRS (reference sequence). The CDR3 is 12 residues long. V lost 2 bases to trimming and J lost 12 bases, with 19 bases between them. CDR3 in DNA: TGTGCCTTTGTGGCTGGGCCGAAGAGGGTCATCTTT. Translation gives CAFVAGPKRVIF.

A word on this clone: TCRdb shows a much larger clone's protein in place of this DNA's translation, and the two differ at residue 14, likely through a read error; the protein shown is translated from the DNA. The genes are TRDV1 and TRDJ1; 8 nucleotides align to TRDD2. The J gene comes from matching the DNA to germline here; TCRdb lacks it. The germline V gene encodes CDR1 TSWWSYY and CDR2 QGS. The CDR3 extends over 19 amino acids. After removal of 5 bases from V and 3 bases from J, the junction contained 20 bases not matched to a gene. CDR3 coding DNA: TGTGCTCTTGGGATAGACTTCCTACTCCGACTTACTAACGCCGATAAACTCATCTTT. Translated, it gives CALGIDFLLRLTNADKLIF.

Details on this clone: Given a far larger clone just one base away, this is likely a sequencing read error. The sample holds other DNA sequences that translate to the same CDR3. The chain has TRDV2 and TRDJ1; TRDD3 is a possible D gene (5 bases). TCRdb offers no J gene call, so here the DNA was matched to germline to obtain one. Deletions cut 6 bases from V and 0 bases from J, with 22 bases between. This CDR3 contains 17 residues. CDR1 is GEAIGNYY and CDR2 is EKD in the germline V gene. The CDR3 DNA sequence: TGTGCCTGTCTACCGCTAGGGGACGAGGGGTACACCGATAAACTCATCTTT. Encoded protein: CACLPLGDEGYTDKLIF.

For this clone: The protein held in TCRdb is that of a much larger clone and does not match this DNA's translation at residue 21, likely because of a read error; the protein shown is translated from the DNA. V and J are TRDV1 and TRDJ1; 12 positions match TRDD3. Germline V lookup: CDR1 TSWWSYY, CDR2 QGS. This CDR3 is 22 amino acids long. CDR3: CALGETFGSYEEAGGYADKLTF. DNA of the CDR3: TGTGCTCTTGGGGAAACCTTTGGTTCCTACGAAGAGGCTGGGGGATACGCCGATAAACTCACCTTT.

The table lists this clone with a few counts. The protein given by TCRdb reflects a much larger clone and differs at residue 3 from this DNA's translation, likely from a read error; the protein shown is the DNA's translation. The chain links TRDV3 to TRDJ1; D gene ambiguous. The J gene is absent in TCRdb and was assigned here via DNA matching to germline. Germline V gene lookup returns CDR1 TVYSNPD and CDR2 GDNSRS (reference sequence). The CDR3 has 19 amino acids. Deletions cut 3 bases from V and 1 base from J, with 30 bases between. CDR3 sequence: CALRAHSELCESATDKLIF. The CDR3 nucleotides read TGTGCCTTACGTGCTCATTCTGAATTGTGCGAAAGTGCCACCGATAAACTCATCTTT.

This clone was found a few times. This sequence is one base from a far larger clone and is likely a read error. The same CDR3 also results from other DNA sequences found in this sample. The V gene is given as TRDV1, and no J gene call is available; TRDD3, the table's D call, lacks a check against the DNA. CDR3 length: 16 amino acids. The germline CDR1 and CDR2 sequences are TSWWSYY and QGS. The CDR3 loop reads CALGEELGENTDKLIF. The CDR3 DNA is TGTGCTCTTGGGGAAGAGCTGGGGGAAAACACCGATAAACTCATTTTT.

This clone was found a few times. Given a far larger clone just one base away, this is likely a sequencing read error. Other DNA sequences in the sample encode the same CDR3. The chain has TRDV2 and TRDJ1; possible D gene TRDD3, 6 bases. In the absence of a J gene in TCRdb, the DNA was matched to germline to assign it here. V was trimmed by 1 base and J by 2 bases, leaving 13 bases between them. Germline values: CDR1 GEAIGNYY, CDR2 EKD. The CDR3 is 15 residues long. CDR3 region: CACDTVGTGTDKLIF. As DNA, the CDR3 is TGTGCCTGTGACACAGTCGGTACTGGGACCGATAAACTCATCTTT.

This clone was seen a handful of times. The protein recorded in TCRdb matches a much larger clone and deviates from this DNA's translation at residue 14, suggesting a read error; the protein here is obtained by translating the DNA. This chain joins TRDV1 and TRDJ1; 7 bases line up with TRDD3. TCRdb records no J gene; here it was assigned by comparing the DNA to germline. Germline-derived CDR1 and CDR2 are TSWWSYY and QGS. This CDR3 is 19 amino acids long. CDR3 loop: CALWEFSKRFRTGVKELIF. The CDR3 bases are TGTGCTCTTTGGGAATTCTCTAAAAGATTCCGTACTGGGGTTAAGGAACTCATCTTT.

The table lists this clone with a few counts. A far larger clone is a single base away, which makes a read error likely. At the DNA level, this CDR3 is encoded by other sequences in the same sample as well. The chain has TRDV1 and TRDJ1; 10 nucleotides agree with TRDD3. In the absence of a J gene in TCRdb, the DNA was matched to germline to assign it here. The CDR3 totals 23 residues. V was pared by 3 bases and J by 1 base, with 26 bases of the junction left unmatched. In germline, CDR1 is TSWWSYY, CDR2 QGS. The CDR3 DNA is TGTGCTCTTGGGGAGCTAGCCCATCAAATTGGAGATGGGGGATACCAACCCACCGATAAACTCATCTTT. Amino acid sequence: CALGELAHQIGDGGYQPTDKLIF.

This clone occurred a few times. TCRdb's entry gives the protein of a much larger clone, which mismatches this DNA's translation at residue 7, likely from a read error; the protein reported here is translated from the DNA. V and J are TRDV1 and TRDJ1; D is ambiguous. Matching the DNA to germline supplied the J gene, which TCRdb does not give. The germline gives CDR1 TSWWSYY, CDR2 QGS. The CDR3 loop spans 16 amino acids. V lost 2 bases and J 6 bases, leaving 19 bases between the germline ends. CDR3 sequence (DNA): TGTGCTCTTGGGGAAAATTACGGGCTGAGATTCAATAAACTCATCTTT. It codes for CALGENYGLRFNKLIF.

By share of the sample, this clone is large (0.1 to 1%). Different DNA sequences within this sample yield the same CDR3. The chain has TRDV1 and TRDJ2; TRDD3 matches 10 bases. This CDR3 is built from 18 residues. The J segment lost 6 bases and the V segment lost 4 bases, leaving 14 bases of the junction unmatched. Germline V gene data show CDR1 as TSWWSYY and CDR2 as QGS. CDR3 DNA sequence: TGTGCTCTTGGGGCTCTTCCTCCTCCCTGGGGGATAGCAGCACAACTCTTCTTT. Translation: CALGALPPPWGIAAQLFF.

This clone was detected a few times. TCRdb records a much larger clone's protein for this DNA, with a difference at residue 16 that likely arises from a read error; the protein given is the translation of the DNA. The chain carries TRDV2 and TRDJ1; 9 bases match TRDD3. No J gene was available from TCRdb, and it was assigned here by a germline match of the DNA. The CDR3 is made up of 21 amino acids. Trimming cost V 1 base and J 10 bases; bases outside gene matches: 30. Germline V gives CDR1 GEAIGNYY, CDR2 EKD. CDR3 in amino acids: CACDTIILGDVAMGKNRALIF. CDR3 sequence (DNA): TGTGCCTGTGACACGATCATACTGGGGGACGTCGCCATGGGTAAGAACCGAGCACTCATCTTT.

This clone was seen more than once but under ten times. One base separates it from a far larger clone, so it is likely a read error. The same CDR3 can be traced to other DNA sequences in this sample. The CDR3 region is CALGEHPYLGMVYTDKLIF. The CDR3 nucleotides are TGTGCTCTCGGGGAACACCCCTACTTGGGGATGGTTTACACCGATAAACTCATCTTT. The chain couples TRDV1 to TRDJ1; D might be TRDD3 (6 bases). Here the J gene was assigned by germline matching of the DNA, as TCRdb has none. The CDR3 contains 19 residues. The germline CDR1 and CDR2 sequences are TSWWSYY and QGS.

This clone was found many times. The protein in TCRdb stems from a much larger clone and differs at residue 16 from this DNA's translation, likely a read error; here the protein is translated from the DNA. The J segment was not called; the V segment is TRDV1; the table's D gene call, TRDD3, was not cross checked with the DNA. The CDR3 extends over 21 amino acids. Germline V gene data show CDR1 as TSWWSYY and CDR2 as QGS. CDR3 region: CALGERSRGLPSGGYADKLIF. CDR3 in DNA: TGTGCTCTTGGGGAACGGTCTCGAGGGCTACCTTCTGGGGGATACGCCGACAAGCTCATCTTT.